The 17 T cell receptor beta chains in this list originate from one sample, sequenced in a study of neoadjuvant anti-PD-1 for oral cavity cancer. Time point defined: after neoadjuvant nivolumab, at surgical resection. TCRdb's table, derived via immunoSEQ multiplex PCR, lists solely in-frame clones and lacks some. The data contain over 65,000 clones, approximately 84% of them seen just once; the ten biggest clones take up more than 3%. Sequenced here: PBMCs, sampled after nivolumab (anti-PD-1) treatment. The receptors shown here come from a person aged 35-80 years with oral cavity squamous cell carcinoma.

Here the CDR3 DNA reads TGTGCCAGCAGCCCCCGGGGGGGAGTGGAGACCCAGTACTTC. It translates to CASSPRGGVETQYF. This sequence joins TRBV7-9 and TRBJ2-5; the match to TRBD2 covers 8 bases. V was pared by 5 bases and J by 5 bases, with 7 bases of the junction left unmatched. Per the germline V gene, CDR1 is SEHNR and CDR2 is FQNEAQ (reference sequence). The CDR3 runs 14 residues.

This chain links TRBV2 with TRBJ2-4; tentative D call: TRBD2 (5 bases). V lost 8 bases and J lost 7, with 12 bases in between. This CDR3 region has 12 residues. Germline loops: CDR1 SNHLY, CDR2 FYNNEI. CDR3 sequence: CASGPGNNIQYF. Here the CDR3 DNA reads TGTGCCAGCGGACCGGGAAACAACATTCAGTACTTC.

J is TRBJ1-1 and V is TRBV30, with D possibly matching TRBD1 (5 bases). Trimming removed 0 bases from V and 1 base from J, with 12 bases in between. CDR1 is GTSNPN and CDR2 is SVGIG in the germline V gene (reference sequence). The CDR3 spans 15 residues. The CDR3 here is CAWSVLGGGNTEAFF. As DNA, the CDR3 is TGTGCCTGGAGTGTACTCGGGGGTGGGAACACTGAAGCTTTCTTT.

The gene calls are TRBV10-3 and TRBJ2-3; D gene unclear. V was clipped by 0 bases and J by 0 bases, with 7 bases between them. The CDR3 is 15 residues long. CDR1 is ENHRY and CDR2 is SYGVKD in the germline V gene. The CDR3 loop reads CAISESSYSTDTQYF. CDR3 nucleotides: TGTGCCATCAGTGAGTCGTCTTATAGCACAGATACGCAGTATTTT.

The chain links TRBV6-6 to TRBJ1-5; a weak D match, TRBD1 (5 bases). The CDR3 runs 15 residues. The germline CDR1 and CDR2 sequences are MNHNY and SVGAGI (reference sequence). Trimming removed 2 bases from V and 2 bases from J, with 10 bases in between. The CDR3 reads CASSYGGVGNQPQHF. In DNA form, the CDR3 reads TGTGCCAGCAGTTACGGGGGGGTGGGCAATCAGCCCCAGCATTTT.

The rearrangement joins TRBV7-8 to TRBJ1-3, with TRBD1 matching over 7 bases. Germline CDR1 SGHVS, CDR2 FQNEAQ. V shed 3 bases and J 0 bases; nucleotides not matched to a gene: 5. This CDR3 has 16 residues. The CDR3 region is CASSFGTASSGNTIYF. CDR3 bases: TGTGCCAGCAGCTTTGGGACAGCCAGCTCTGGAAACACCATATATTTT.

V gene TRBV7-8 combines with J gene TRBJ1-1; D is unclear. With 5 bases removed from V and 1 base from J, the gap between germline ends came to 8 bases. Per the germline V gene, CDR1 is SGHVS and CDR2 is FQNEAQ. The CDR3 is 13 residues long. CDR3 sequence (DNA): TGTGCCAGCAGCCCCGTCGGGAACACTGAAGCTTTCTTT. Protein sequence: CASSPVGNTEAFF.

The J gene is TRBJ2-1, the V gene TRBV4-1; possibly TRBD1 for D (6 bases). Germline V lookup: CDR1 MGHRA, CDR2 YSYEKL. Trimming took off 3 bases at V and 2 bases at J, with 14 bases between the two ends. CDR3 size: 16 residues. The CDR3 bases are TGCGCCAGCAGCCAGGGAGCCCAGGGGACCTACAATGAGCAGTTCTTC. It encodes CASSQGAQGTYNEQFF.

This rearrangement joins TRBV6-1 to TRBJ2-4, with D hard to call. The CDR3 is made up of 12 amino acids. Trimming removed 8 bases at V and 6 bases at J, with 11 bases between. Germline CDR1 is MNHNS and CDR2 is SASEGT. The CDR3 spells CASGPIGNIQYF. The DNA for the CDR3 is TGTGCCAGCGGTCCGATTGGAAACATTCAGTACTTC.

This clone was detected only a few times. The chain couples TRBV5-1 to TRBJ2-5; no definite D call. CDR1 and CDR2 (germline): SGHRS, YFSETQ. Deletions cut 0 bases from V and 7 bases from J, with 10 bases between. This CDR3 contains 13 residues. The CDR3 DNA sequence: TGCGCCAGCAGCTTGGTTGGCGAAGGGACCCAGTACTTC. As protein: CASSLVGEGTQYF.

This chain uses TRBV19 with TRBJ1-1; no clear D. The V and J ends lost 6 bases and 4 bases respectively, with 12 bases between them. Germline assignment: CDR1 LNHDA and CDR2 SQIVND (reference sequence). The CDR3 contains 13 residues. CDR3 loop: CASRLQVFTEAFF. DNA for the CDR3: TGTGCCAGTAGGCTTCAGGTCTTCACTGAAGCTTTCTTT. Full variable domain (rest looked up from reference TRBV19 and TRBJ1-1): DGGITQSPKYLFRKEGQNVTLSCEQNLNHDAMYWYRQDPGQGLRLIYYSQIVNDFQKGDIAEGYSVSREKKESFPLTVTSAQKNPTAFYLCASRLQVFTEAFFGQGTRLTVV.

The CDR3 region is CASSDRLAGRAEQYF. As DNA, the CDR3 is TGTGCCAGCAGTGATCGACTAGCGGGGAGAGCGGAGCAGTACTTC. V gene TRBV2 combines with J gene TRBJ2-7; 11 bases fit TRBD2. The germline CDR1 and CDR2 sequences are SNHLY and FYNNEI. The ends lost 3 bases at V and 7 bases at J; junction bases unmatched: 8. The CDR3 is made up of 15 amino acids.

The chain carries TRBV29-1 and TRBJ2-3, with 11 nucleotides matching TRBD2. V gave up 2 bases and J gave up 3 bases; unmatched junction bases: 13. Germline V gives CDR1 SQVTM, CDR2 ANQGSEA. The CDR3 totals 18 residues. As DNA, the CDR3 is TGCAGCGTTGAATGGTCGCTTTCACTAGCGGGAGCGACAGATACGCAGTATTTT. Protein: CSVEWSLSLAGATDTQYF.

V gene TRBV11-2 combines with J gene TRBJ2-2, with 14 bases identical to TRBD2. Trimming took 0 bases from V and 6 from J; bases not matched to a gene: 9. CDR1 and CDR2 from the germline V gene are SGHAT and FQNNGV. CDR3 length equals 19 residues. Here the CDR3 DNA reads TGTGCCAGCAGCTTAGATAGGGGACTAGCGGGAGAACGGGCCGGGGAGCTGTTTTTT. Protein: CASSLDRGLAGERAGELFF. The whole variable domain, filled in from reference TRBV11-2 and TRBJ2-2, reads EAGVAQSPRYKIIEKRQSVAFWCNPISGHATLYWYQQILGQGPKLLIQFQNNGVVDDSQLPKDRFSAERLKGVDSTLKIQPAKLEDSAVYLCASSLDRGLAGERAGELFFGEGSRLTVL.

The V and J genes are TRBV2 and TRBJ2-4, with TRBD1 matching over 9 bases. V lost 7 bases, J lost 4 bases, and 5 bases stayed unmatched. The V gene's germline CDR1 is SNHLY and CDR2 FYNNEI. CDR3 length: 14 amino acids. The CDR3 loop is CASKPGTGKNIQYF. The CDR3 nucleotides are TGTGCCAGCAAGCCTGGGACAGGGAAAAACATTCAGTACTTC.

This sequence joins TRBV30 and TRBJ2-2; TRBD2 matches at 14 bases. Unmatched junction bases numbered 4, after V lost 3 bases and J lost 7 bases. Per the germline V gene, CDR1 is GTSNPN and CDR2 is SVGIG (reference sequence). The CDR3 covers 15 residues. The CDR3 sequence is CAWRGTSGSFGELFF. CDR3 nucleotide sequence: TGTGCCTGGAGGGGGACTAGCGGGAGCTTCGGGGAGCTGTTTTTT. The entire variable domain, with the rest obtained from reference TRBV30 and TRBJ2-2, is as follows: SQTIHQWPATLVQPVGSPLSLECTVEGTSNPNLYWYRQAAGRGLQLLFYSVGIGQISSEVPQNLSASRPQDRQFILSSKKLLLSDSGFYLCAWRGTSGSFGELFFGEGSRLTVL.

The chain links TRBV27 to TRBJ2-7; tentative D call: TRBD1 (6 bases). V was clipped by 6 bases and J by 0 bases, with 27 bases between them. Germline-derived CDR1 and CDR2 are MNHEY and SMNVEV (reference sequence). This CDR3 has 19 residues. In DNA form, the CDR3 reads TGTGCCAGCAGCGCGACTTTCTTATCCCGGGACATAATCTCCTACGAGCAGTACTTC. This codes for CASSATFLSRDIISYEQYF.